These T cell receptor beta chains were read from a single sample in a study of response to subunit inactivated influenza vaccine. TCRdb reanalysed the RT-PCR reads using MiXCR and keeps one entry per CDR3 protein. The data show 530,000 or so distinct CDR3 sequences, with around 15% seen just once and 11% held by the top ten. This sample comprised PBMCs from blood, obtained about 11 days after vaccination. The receptors were gathered from a man between 45 and 60 years old who received an inactivated influenza vaccine. The CDR3 runs from the conserved cysteine through the conserved F or W. The D gene is left open where the match is weak. Size tells how often a clone was seen (once, few, many) or the class of an expanded clone, and some rows leave it out.

D gene: TRBD2; clone size: .; V gene: TRBV6-5; J gene: TRBJ2-1; CDR3 DNA: TGTGCCAGCAGTCACACCCCCGGACTAGCGGGAGGGCCTGAGCAGTTCTTC; CDR3 protein: CASSHTPGLAGGPEQFF
D gene: TRBD1; clone size: .; V gene: TRBV10-2; J gene: TRBJ2-3; CDR3 DNA: TGCGCCAGCAGTGATAGGGACAGGGCCGTAACAGATACGCAGTATTTT; CDR3 protein: CASSDRDRAVTDTQYF
D gene: .; clone size: many; V gene: TRBV6-2/TRBV6-3; J gene: TRBJ1-1; CDR3 DNA: TGTGCCAGCAGTTACTCAGAACAGGCGGAAGCTTTCTTT; CDR3 protein: CASSYSEQAEAFF
D gene: TRBD1; clone size: few; V gene: TRBV7-9; J gene: TRBJ2-5; CDR3 DNA: TGTGCCAGCAGCTACCCTGGACAGGGTAGGGAGACCCAGTACTTC; CDR3 protein: CASSYPGQGRETQYF
D gene: TRBD1; clone size: .; V gene: TRBV20-1; J gene: TRBJ1-2; CDR3 DNA: TGCAGTGCTAGAGAGGACAGGAACTATGGCTACACCTTC; CDR3 protein: CSAREDRNYGYTF
D gene: .; clone size: .; V gene: TRBV27; J gene: TRBJ2-7; CDR3 DNA: TGTGCCAGCAGTTTATCGCGGTCTTACGAGCAGTACTTC; CDR3 protein: CASSLSRSYEQYF
D gene: TRBD1; clone size: many; V gene: TRBV12-3/TRBV12-4; J gene: TRBJ1-5; CDR3 DNA: TGTGCCAGCAGCCCCCGTCAGGGGGCCGTGGGGCCCCAGCATTTT; CDR3 protein: CASSPRQGAVGPQHF
D gene: .; clone size: few; V gene: TRBV20-1; J gene: TRBJ2-1; CDR3 DNA: TGCAGTGCTAGAGATCAGGGGCGGAACAATGAGCAGTTCTTC; CDR3 protein: CSARDQGRNNEQFF
D gene: TRBD2; clone size: .; V gene: TRBV9; J gene: TRBJ2-1; CDR3 DNA: TGTGCCAGCAGCGAGGGGACTAGCGGGAGGACGTCGTTCTTC; CDR3 protein: CASSEGTSGRTSFF
D gene: .; clone size: many; V gene: TRBV12-3/TRBV12-4; J gene: TRBJ2-2; CDR3 DNA: TGTGCCAGCACCTTTGGGCTGAACACCGGGGAGCTGTTTTTT; CDR3 protein: CASTFGLNTGELFF
D gene: .; clone size: few; V gene: TRBV18; J gene: TRBJ1-5; CDR3 DNA: TGTGCCAGCTCACGACGAGAGGGAGGCAATCAGCCCCAGCATTTT; CDR3 protein: CASSRREGGNQPQHF
D gene: TRBD1; clone size: few; V gene: TRBV6-5; J gene: TRBJ2-5; CDR3 DNA: TGTGCCAGCAGTTACTCCAGGGGACAGCAAGAGACCCAGTACTTC; CDR3 protein: CASSYSRGQQETQYF
D gene: .; clone size: few; V gene: TRBV24-1; J gene: TRBJ2-2; CDR3 DNA: TGTGCCACCAATAGCGTAACCGGGGAGCTGTTTTTT; CDR3 protein: CATNSVTGELFF
D gene: .; clone size: .; V gene: TRBV12-3/TRBV12-4; J gene: TRBJ1-1; CDR3 DNA: TGTGCCAGCAACCTGGACGGGCCCACTGAAGCTTTCTTT; CDR3 protein: CASNLDGPTEAFF
D gene: TRBD1; clone size: .; V gene: TRBV5-5; J gene: TRBJ2-5; CDR3 DNA: TGTGCCAGCAGCTCGCAGGGACAGGTACTTTACCAAGAGACCCAGTACTTC; CDR3 protein: CASSSQGQVLYQETQYF
D gene: .; clone size: many; V gene: TRBV18; J gene: TRBJ1-5; CDR3 DNA: TGTGCCAGCTCACCCAGACAGGGCAATCAGCCCCAGCATTTT; CDR3 protein: CASSPRQGNQPQHF
D gene: .; clone size: .; V gene: TRBV4-3; J gene: TRBJ2-7; CDR3 DNA: TGCGCCAGCAGCCAAGATCTATGGGTTTACGAGCAGTACTTC; CDR3 protein: CASSQDLWVYEQYF
D gene: TRBD1; clone size: .; V gene: TRBV28; J gene: TRBJ2-2; CDR3 DNA: TGTGCCAGCAGCCGGACAGGTGCGTTCGGCACCGGGGAGCTGTTTTTT; CDR3 protein: CASSRTGAFGTGELFF
D gene: TRBD1; clone size: .; V gene: TRBV7-2; J gene: TRBJ1-5; CDR3 DNA: TGTGCCAGCAGCTCTGACAGGGCTGAGCCCCAGCATTTT; CDR3 protein: CASSSDRAEPQHF
D gene: TRBD2; clone size: .; V gene: TRBV20-1; J gene: TRBJ2-5; CDR3 DNA: TGCAGTGCTAGAGATGTTACGGGAGGGCTTGAGGAGACCCAGTACTTC; CDR3 protein: CSARDVTGGLEETQYF
D gene: .; clone size: .; V gene: TRBV5-6; J gene: TRBJ2-2; CDR3 DNA: TGTGCCAGCAGCCATGACAGCACCGGGGAGCTGTTTTTT; CDR3 protein: CASSHDSTGELFF
D gene: .; clone size: .; V gene: TRBV19; J gene: TRBJ1-4; CDR3 DNA: TGTGCCGGCTGGGACGTAACTAATGAAAAACTGTTTTTT; CDR3 protein: CAGWDVTNEKLFF
D gene: .; clone size: .; V gene: TRBV4-2; J gene: TRBJ1-1; CDR3 DNA: TGTGTCAGCAGCCAAGATTCCCTTTACACTGAAGCTTTCTTT; CDR3 protein: CVSSQDSLYTEAFF
D gene: .; clone size: .; V gene: TRBV7-6; J gene: TRBJ2-5; CDR3 DNA: TGTGCCAGCAGCCCGTCCGGGTCCATTGAGACCCAGTACTTC; CDR3 protein: CASSPSGSIETQYF
D gene: .; clone size: few; V gene: TRBV6-4; J gene: TRBJ2-5; CDR3 DNA: TGTGCCAGCAGTGAATTCGAAAGCGGGACCCAGTACTTC; CDR3 protein: CASSEFESGTQYF
D gene: .; clone size: once; V gene: TRBV7-3; J gene: TRBJ2-5; CDR3 DNA: TGTGCCAGCAGCTTAAATTTGACAGGACCCAAAGAGACCCAGTACTTC; CDR3 protein: CASSLNLTGPKETQYF
D gene: .; clone size: .; V gene: TRBV5-1; J gene: TRBJ2-3; CDR3 DNA: TGCGCCAGCAGCTCCGACGGCAAGGGGGGAGATACGCAGTATTTT; CDR3 protein: CASSSDGKGGDTQYF
D gene: TRBD2; clone size: .; V gene: TRBV20-1; J gene: TRBJ2-7; CDR3 DNA: TGCAGTGCTAGGACTAGCGGGAGCTGGTACGAGCAGTACTTC; CDR3 protein: CSARTSGSWYEQYF
D gene: TRBD2; clone size: .; V gene: TRBV12-3/TRBV12-4; J gene: TRBJ2-2; CDR3 DNA: TGTGCCAGCCTGGCTAGCGGGTTGGCGGGCACCGGGGAGCTGTTTTTT; CDR3 protein: CASLASGLAGTGELFF
D gene: TRBD1; clone size: few; V gene: TRBV18; J gene: TRBJ2-5; CDR3 DNA: TGTGCCAGCTCACCACCGTCAGGGGGCTTGCTAAAGACCCAGTACTTC; CDR3 protein: CASSPPSGGLLKTQYF
D gene: TRBD2; clone size: .; V gene: TRBV4-2; J gene: TRBJ2-3; CDR3 DNA: TGTGCCAGCAGCCAAACGCCGGGACTAGCGGGGCTCACAGATACGCAGTATTTT; CDR3 protein: CASSQTPGLAGLTDTQYF
D gene: .; clone size: many; V gene: TRBV28; J gene: TRBJ1-2; CDR3 DNA: TGTGCCAGCAGTTTAGGGGCGGCCTATGGCTACACCTTC; CDR3 protein: CASSLGAAYGYTF
D gene: .; clone size: .; V gene: TRBV7-2; J gene: TRBJ2-7; CDR3 DNA: TGTGCCAGCAGCTCCAGGTTAGCGGATAGCTCCTACGAGCAGTACTTC; CDR3 protein: CASSSRLADSSYEQYF
D gene: TRBD2; clone size: .; V gene: TRBV24-1; J gene: TRBJ2-1; CDR3 DNA: TGTGCCACCAGTGACCCACGACTAGCGGGAGACCCCAATGAGCAGTTCTTC; CDR3 protein: CATSDPRLAGDPNEQFF
D gene: .; clone size: many; V gene: TRBV12-3/TRBV12-4; J gene: TRBJ2-3; CDR3 DNA: TGTGCCAGCAGTTTAGGGGGGGCGGACGCAGATACGCAGTATTTT; CDR3 protein: CASSLGGADADTQYF
D gene: .; clone size: .; V gene: TRBV28; J gene: TRBJ1-5; CDR3 DNA: TGTGCCAGCAGTTTCGTCAGTGGTTATAGCAATCAGCCCCAGCATTTT; CDR3 protein: CASSFVSGYSNQPQHF
D gene: TRBD1; clone size: few; V gene: TRBV7-2; J gene: TRBJ2-5; CDR3 DNA: TGTGCCAGCAGCTTCAGGACAGGGGGCGTACGGGAGACCCAGTACTTC; CDR3 protein: CASSFRTGGVRETQYF
D gene: .; clone size: few; V gene: TRBV27; J gene: TRBJ2-1; CDR3 DNA: TGTGCCAGCAGTTTATGGGCAGGGTCCTACAATGAGCAGTTCTTC; CDR3 protein: CASSLWAGSYNEQFF
D gene: TRBD2; clone size: .; V gene: TRBV14; J gene: TRBJ2-1; CDR3 DNA: TGTGCCAGCAGCCAAGAGAGGACTAGCGGACCGCCAGGTGAGCAGTTCTTC; CDR3 protein: CASSQERTSGPPGEQFF
D gene: TRBD2; clone size: many; V gene: TRBV6-2/TRBV6-3; J gene: TRBJ2-3; CDR3 DNA: TGTGCCAGCACCCGGGGGGACCCCACAGATACGCAGTATTTT; CDR3 protein: CASTRGDPTDTQYF
D gene: TRBD2; clone size: few; V gene: TRBV20-1; J gene: TRBJ2-7; CDR3 DNA: TGCAGTGCCACCACTAGCGGGGGGGTCTCCTACGAGCAGTACTTC; CDR3 protein: CSATTSGGVSYEQYF
D gene: TRBD1; clone size: .; V gene: TRBV5-1; J gene: TRBJ2-7; CDR3 DNA: TGCGCCAGCAGCTTACAGACAGGGGATGTCAACGAGCAGTACTTC; CDR3 protein: CASSLQTGDVNEQYF
D gene: TRBD2; clone size: many; V gene: TRBV27; J gene: TRBJ2-1; CDR3 DNA: TGTGCCAGCAACCCGGGACTAGCGTACAATGAGCAGTTCTTC; CDR3 protein: CASNPGLAYNEQFF
D gene: .; clone size: once; V gene: TRBV5-1; J gene: TRBJ2-3; CDR3 DNA: TGCGCCAGCAGCTTGACCAGCGACCGCACAGATACGCAGTATTTT; CDR3 protein: CASSLTSDRTDTQYF
D gene: .; clone size: .; V gene: TRBV15; J gene: TRBJ2-5; CDR3 DNA: TGTGCCACCAGAGGGACGGATAGTTTCCAAGAGACCCAGTACTTC; CDR3 protein: CATRGTDSFQETQYF
D gene: .; clone size: .; V gene: TRBV28; J gene: TRBJ1-5; CDR3 DNA: TGTGCCAGCAGTCCCTTAGCGAGCAATCAGCCCCAGCATTTT; CDR3 protein: CASSPLASNQPQHF
D gene: .; clone size: .; V gene: TRBV10-3; J gene: TRBJ2-1; CDR3 DNA: TGTGCCATCAGTGAGTCCGAACTAGTGCCCTACAATGAGCAGTTCTTC; CDR3 protein: CAISESELVPYNEQFF
D gene: .; clone size: .; V gene: TRBV6-5; J gene: TRBJ1-1; CDR3 DNA: TGTGCCAGCAGCTATGGACTGGGCAGGGAAGCTTTCTTT; CDR3 protein: CASSYGLGREAFF
D gene: .; clone size: many; V gene: TRBV11-2; J gene: TRBJ2-1; CDR3 DNA: TGTGCCAGCAGCTTAGACTCGGGACTGCGGAGGAATGAGCAGTTCTTC; CDR3 protein: CASSLDSGLRRNEQFF
D gene: .; clone size: .; V gene: TRBV7-9; J gene: TRBJ1-4; CDR3 DNA: TGTGCCAGCAGCTTAGTTCCCGGGGGCCCGTCCCTGTTTTTT; CDR3 protein: CASSLVPGGPSLFF
D gene: .; clone size: few; V gene: TRBV20-1; J gene: TRBJ2-5; CDR3 DNA: TGCAGTGCTAGAGGCTATGGGGCAGTGAAACAAGAGACCCAGTACTTC; CDR3 protein: CSARGYGAVKQETQYF